This is a list of T cell receptor beta chains from one sample in a study of CD4 T cells in relation to SARS-CoV-2 and coronaviruses. Antigens of these TCRs are unknown. Clones were sequenced by immunoSEQ multiplex PCR, and TCRdb holds only the in-frame ones, with some missing. This sample has 28,000 or so clones, with 75% to 80% found just once. The specimen was CD4+ T cells from PBMCs, cultured in vitro. The source of these receptors is a human donor in good health. Each CDR3 is given with its conserved first and last residue. D genes are given only for firm matches. Size tells how often a clone was seen (once, few, many) or the class of an expanded clone, and some rows leave it out.

clone_size | d_call | j_call | v_call | cdr3_nt | cdr3_aa
- | TRBD2 | TRBJ2-1 | TRBV10-1 | TGCGCCAGCAGTGAGTCGATTAGCGGGGGGGCACTTGAGCAGTTCTTC | CASSESISGGALEQFF
- | TRBD1 | TRBJ1-5 | TRBV12-3/TRBV12-4 | TGTGCCAGCAGTTCGACAGGGAGGCAGCATTTT | CASSSTGRQHF
- | - | TRBJ2-1 | TRBV10-3 | TGTGCCATCAGTGAGGGAGTTAGCTCAAGGAGCTCCTACAATGAGCAGTTCTTC | CAISEGVSSRSSYNEQFF
- | TRBD1 | TRBJ1-2 | TRBV29-1 | TGCAGCGTTTCTGGGGACAGGGGGGTATCCTATGGCTACACCTTC | CSVSGDRGVSYGYTF
- | - | TRBJ1-4 | TRBV3-1/TRBV3-2 | TGTGCCAGCAGCCTCCACTCCGTAGATGGAAAACTGTTTTTT | CASSLHSVDGKLFF
few | - | TRBJ2-1 | TRBV7-9 | TGTGCCAGCAGCTCCGGACAGCCGGCCTACAATGAGCAGTTCTTC | CASSSGQPAYNEQFF
- | - | TRBJ1-1 | TRBV3-1/TRBV3-2 | TGTGCCAGCAGCCAAGCTCTCGGGGCTATGAACACTGAAGCTTTCTTT | CASSQALGAMNTEAFF
- | - | TRBJ2-5 | TRBV19 | TGTGCCAGTAGTATTGGTCCAGGGCGTCAAGAGACCCAGTACTTC | CASSIGPGRQETQYF
- | - | TRBJ2-5 | TRBV11-2 | TGTGCCAGCAGCCCCCGCCACCAAGAGACCCAGTACTTC | CASSPRHQETQYF
- | - | TRBJ2-1 | TRBV11-3 | TGTGCCAGCAGCTTAGATCGTGCAGACTTCGATGAGCAGTTCTTC | CASSLDRADFDEQFF
- | - | TRBJ2-7 | TRBV5-5 | TGTGCCAGCAGACCCCAGGCAACACCCCTCGAGCAGTACTTC | CASRPQATPLEQYF
few | - | TRBJ1-4 | TRBV5-1 | TGCGCCAGCAGCCCCGGGGGGGCAACTAATGAAAAACTGTTTTTT | CASSPGGATNEKLFF
- | TRBD1 | TRBJ2-7 | TRBV19 | TGTGCCAGTAGTATACAGGGGGCCTACGAGCAGTACTTC | CASSIQGAYEQYF
few | TRBD2 | TRBJ2-7 | TRBV3-1/TRBV3-2 | TGTGCCAGCAGCCAAGCGGGACTAGCGGGAGGGCCGCAGTACTTC | CASSQAGLAGGPQYF
- | TRBD2 | TRBJ2-1 | TRBV25-1 | TGTGCCAGCAGTCGGACTAGCGGCCGCAGCTCCTACAATGAGCAGTTCTTC | CASSRTSGRSSYNEQFF
- | - | TRBJ2-7 | TRBV5-1 | TGCGCCAGCAGCGCGGGACAGAGCTACGAGCAGTACTTC | CASSAGQSYEQYF
- | - | TRBJ1-4 | TRBV7-9 | TGTGCCAGCAGCTCGTCCGATGCGACCCTTGAAAAACTGTTTTTT | CASSSSDATLEKLFF
- | TRBD2 | TRBJ2-5 | TRBV13 | TGTGCCAGCAGCTCGCTTTCCAGCGGGAGGGTTCAGTACTTC | CASSSLSSGRVQYF
- | TRBD2 | TRBJ2-7 | TRBV11-1 | TGTGCCAGCAGTTACACTGCCGGGGGGAGCTACGAGCAGTACTTC | CASSYTAGGSYEQYF
- | TRBD2 | TRBJ2-3 | TRBV7-2 | TGTGCCAGCAGCTTAGTGGGAGCGGGGACAGATACGCAGTATTTT | CASSLVGAGTDTQYF